This is a list of T cell receptor beta chains from one sample in a study of cytomegalovirus exposure and HLA in healthy donors. Libraries were prepared by immunoSEQ multiplex PCR; TCRdb keeps only in-frame clonotypes and omits some of them. Of a few hundred thousand clones listed, 80% to 85% are singletons. Specimen: PBMCs. The receptors originated from a woman aged 30 to 39 in good health and CMV-seropositive. Both conserved end residues are part of each CDR3. The order of the fields is CDR3 protein, D gene, J gene, V gene. D genes are given only for firm matches.

CAWSVARFDTGELFF	NA	TRBJ2-2	TRBV30
CASSQGVAGGPSYEQYF	TRBD2	TRBJ2-7	TRBV4-1
CASSPTGYSYNEQFF	NA	TRBJ2-1	TRBV9
CASSQSRNEVRETQYF	NA	TRBJ2-5	TRBV4-2
CASSPGTGVETQYF	TRBD1	TRBJ2-5	TRBV7-9
CASSSVGGYTF	NA	TRBJ1-2	TRBV28
CASSEATGGMVYGYTF	TRBD1	TRBJ1-2	TRBV11-2
CASSLALLAANTGELFF	TRBD2	TRBJ2-2	TRBV7-6
CSVDSQGETEAFF	TRBD1	TRBJ1-1	TRBV29-1
CASSSVTGEGEKLFF	TRBD1	TRBJ1-4	TRBV27
CSVGPRVGSGSSYEQYF	NA	TRBJ2-7	TRBV29-1
CSVGLRGSNSGANVLTF	NA	TRBJ2-6	TRBV29-1
CASSPTSGRYEQYF	TRBD2	TRBJ2-7	TRBV7-9
CASSFSEAFF	NA	TRBJ1-1	TRBV21-1
CAWSVDGANGYTF	NA	TRBJ1-2	TRBV30
CASSLGGTHYGYTF	NA	TRBJ1-2	TRBV7-9
CASSVGVYGYTF	NA	TRBJ1-2	TRBV9
CASSPTGRNYGYTF	NA	TRBJ1-2	TRBV6-5
CASSLWPVQGIGDTQYF	NA	TRBJ2-3	TRBV27
CASSQKVTGGYEQYF	TRBD1	TRBJ2-7	TRBV4-3
CASSYRGDAFF	TRBD1	TRBJ1-1	TRBV5-4
CASSVRGGAGNEQFF	NA	TRBJ2-1	TRBV9